Presented here are 3 T cell receptor beta chains from one specimen sequenced in a study of shared clonotypes between healthy human individuals. Profiled with immunoSEQ multiplex PCR; TCRdb holds only in-frame clones, not every one. The sample comprises about 520,000 clones, 95% to 97% of which are singletons, and about 0.068% rests with the top ten. The source material was naive CD4+ T cells sorted from blood. Regarding subset: CD45RA+ positively selected. These receptors all stem from a young woman in good health.

The rearrangement links TRBV9 to TRBJ2-3; D call uncertain. CDR3 size: 12 residues. Trimming removed 0 bases from V and 10 bases from J, with 9 bases in between. The germline gives CDR1 SGDLS, CDR2 YYNGEE. The CDR3 DNA reads as TGTGCCAGCAGCGTAGGGTCAGGATCGCAGTATTTT. Residues: CASSVGSGSQYF.

This clone was recorded only once. The rearrangement joins TRBV6-1 to TRBJ2-2; tentative D call: TRBD2 (5 bases). V lost 3 bases and J 0 bases, leaving 11 bases between the germline ends. Germline lookup yields CDR1 MNHNS and CDR2 SASEGT. This CDR3 has 16 residues. CDR3 residues: CASSDIRAANTGELFF. The CDR3, as DNA: TGTGCCAGCAGTGATATTCGAGCGGCGAACACCGGGGAGCTGTTTTTT.

This clone was seen just once. The chain joins TRBV28 to TRBJ2-7; 7 nucleotides align to TRBD2. The germline V gene has CDR1 MDHEN and CDR2 SYDVKM. The CDR3 consists of 15 residues. After removal of 3 bases from V and 1 base from J, the junction contained 6 bases not matched to a gene. CDR3 nucleotides: TGTGCCAGCAGTTTGGCTGCTAGCGGTTCCTACGAGCAGTACTTC. Its protein product is CASSLAASGSYEQYF.